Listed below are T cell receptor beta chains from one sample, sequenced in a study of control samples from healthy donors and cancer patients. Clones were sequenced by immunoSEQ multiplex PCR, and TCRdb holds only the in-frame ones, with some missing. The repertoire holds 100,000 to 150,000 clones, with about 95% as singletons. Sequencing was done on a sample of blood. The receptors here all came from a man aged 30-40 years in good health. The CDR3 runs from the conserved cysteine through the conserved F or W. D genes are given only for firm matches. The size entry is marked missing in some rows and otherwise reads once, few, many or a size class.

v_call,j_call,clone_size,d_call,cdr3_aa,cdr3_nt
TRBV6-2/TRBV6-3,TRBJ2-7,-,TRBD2,CASSRLAGSYEQYF,TGTGCCAGCAGTCGTTTAGCGGGTTCCTACGAGCAGTACTTC
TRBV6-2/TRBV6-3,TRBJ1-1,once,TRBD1,CASSSQGGNTEAFF,TGTGCCAGCAGTTCACAGGGGGGGAACACTGAAGCTTTCTTT
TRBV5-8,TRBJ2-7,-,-,CASSVAREQYF,TGTGCCAGCAGCGTAGCGAGAGAGCAGTACTTC
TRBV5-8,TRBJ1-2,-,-,CASSLVGDGYTF,TGTGCCAGCAGCCTGGTCGGGGATGGCTACACCTTC
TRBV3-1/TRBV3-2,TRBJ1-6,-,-,CASSQDSSYNSPLHF,TGTGCCAGCAGCCAAGACAGCTCCTATAATTCACCCCTCCACTTT
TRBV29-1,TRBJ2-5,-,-,CSMLGDQETQYF,TGCAGTATGCTAGGGGACCAAGAGACCCAGTACTTC
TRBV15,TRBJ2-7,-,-,CATSRVGDLLYF,TGTGCCACCAGCAGAGTCGGAGACCTTCTGTACTTC
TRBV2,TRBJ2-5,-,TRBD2,CASGQRGGETQYF,TGTGCCAGCGGGCAGCGGGGGGGTGAGACCCAGTACTTC
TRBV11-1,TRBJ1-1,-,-,CASSLQGLNTEAFF,TGTGCCAGCAGCTTACAGGGGTTGAACACTGAAGCTTTCTTT
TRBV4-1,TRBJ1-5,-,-,CASSQGLSNQPQHF,TGCGCCAGCAGCCAAGGACTTAGCAATCAGCCCCAGCATTTT
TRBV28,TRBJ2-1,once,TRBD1,CASSSDRYEQFF,TGTGCCAGCAGTTCGGACAGGTATGAGCAGTTCTTC
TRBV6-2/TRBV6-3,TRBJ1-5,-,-,CASSYGGLSNQPQHF,TGTGCCAGCAGTTATGGCGGACTTAGCAATCAGCCCCAGCATTTT
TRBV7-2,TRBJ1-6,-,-,CASSIPGPLHF,TGTGCCAGCAGCATCCCGGGTCCCCTCCACTTT
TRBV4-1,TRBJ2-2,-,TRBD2,CASSPRKAGTGELFF,TGCGCCAGCAGCCCCCGAAAAGCGGGGACCGGGGAGCTGTTTTTT
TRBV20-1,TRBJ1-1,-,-,CSASWQINTEAFF,TGCAGTGCTAGTTGGCAGATAAACACTGAAGCTTTCTTT
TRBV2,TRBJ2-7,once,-,CASKGQGPPEQYF,TGTGCCAGCAAAGGACAAGGACCCCCCGAGCAGTACTTC
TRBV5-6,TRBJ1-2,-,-,CASSLLSVRGYVYGYTF,TGTGCCAGCAGCTTGTTAAGTGTGAGAGGTTATGTCTATGGCTACACCTTC
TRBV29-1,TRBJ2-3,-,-,CSVGGGSTDTQYF,TGCAGCGTTGGTGGGGGGAGCACAGATACGCAGTATTTT
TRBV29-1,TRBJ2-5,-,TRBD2,CSVEWGGPPGTQYF,TGCAGCGTTGAATGGGGGGGACCACCCGGGACCCAGTACTTC
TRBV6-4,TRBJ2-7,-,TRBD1,CASSPGTGGAEQYF,TGTGCCAGCAGTCCCGGGACAGGGGGCGCGGAGCAGTACTTC
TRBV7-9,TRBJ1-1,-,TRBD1,CASSATGGTEAFF,TGTGCCAGCAGCGCCACAGGGGGCACTGAAGCTTTCTTT
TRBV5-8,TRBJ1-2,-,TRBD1,CASSFRDRRWTNYGYTF,TGTGCCAGCAGCTTCCGGGACAGAAGATGGACTAACTATGGCTACACCTTC
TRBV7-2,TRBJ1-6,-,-,CASTYRHENSPLHF,TGTGCCAGCACCTACCGGCATGAGAATTCACCCCTCCACTTT
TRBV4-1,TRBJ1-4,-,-,CASSQKSGGVLGEKLFF,TGCGCCAGCAGCCAAAAGTCGGGGGGGGTCCTTGGTGAAAAACTGTTTTTT
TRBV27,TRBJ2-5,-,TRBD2,CASSDAGTRQETQYF,TGTGCCAGCAGCGACGCCGGGACTAGACAAGAGACCCAGTACTTC
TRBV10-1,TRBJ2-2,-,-,CASSGGSLEAGELFF,TGCGCCAGCAGTGGGGGTAGTTTGGAGGCCGGGGAGCTGTTTTTT
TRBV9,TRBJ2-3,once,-,CASPKGGEGDTQYF,TGTGCCAGCCCCAAAGGGGGAGAGGGAGATACGCAGTATTTT
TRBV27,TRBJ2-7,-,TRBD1,CASSLLGQGAYYEQYF,TGTGCCAGCAGTTTATTGGGACAGGGGGCGTATTACGAGCAGTACTTC
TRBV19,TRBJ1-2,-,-,CASSIFATDYGYTF,TGTGCCAGTAGTATATTCGCCACCGACTATGGCTACACCTTC
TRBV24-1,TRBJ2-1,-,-,CATSDSSGAPNNEQFF,TGTGCCACCAGTGACTCGTCTGGGGCGCCAAACAATGAGCAGTTCTTC
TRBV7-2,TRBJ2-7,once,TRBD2,CASSPGLAGAVSYEQYF,TGTGCCAGCAGCCCGGGACTAGCGGGGGCCGTCTCCTACGAGCAGTACTTC
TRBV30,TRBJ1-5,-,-,CAWSRVDQPQHF,TGTGCCTGGAGCAGGGTTGATCAGCCCCAGCATTTT
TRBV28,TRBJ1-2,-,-,CASRPNDRPSRGYTF,TGTGCCAGCAGGCCAAATGACAGGCCCTCCCGGGGCTACACCTTC
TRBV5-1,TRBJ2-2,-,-,CASSFNGRRDTGELFF,TGCGCCAGCAGCTTTAACGGCCGACGGGACACCGGGGAGCTGTTTTTT
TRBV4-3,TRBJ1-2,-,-,CASSQGNYGYTF,TGCGCCAGCAGCCAGGGGAACTATGGCTACACCTTC
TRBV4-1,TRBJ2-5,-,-,CASSQGEGTTQETQYF,TGCGCCAGCAGCCAAGGCGAGGGGACGACCCAAGAGACCCAGTACTTC
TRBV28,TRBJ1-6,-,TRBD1,CALGQGGNSPLHF,TGTGCCCTGGGACAGGGTGGAAATTCACCCCTCCACTTT
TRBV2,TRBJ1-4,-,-,CASGGGGGFFEKLFF,TGTGCCAGTGGTGGCGGGGGGGGCTTTTTTGAAAAACTGTTTTTT
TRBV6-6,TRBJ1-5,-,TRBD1,CASFGQGDGNQPQHF,TGTGCCAGCTTTGGACAGGGGGATGGCAATCAGCCCCAGCATTTT
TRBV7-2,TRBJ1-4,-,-,CASSFGTLNEKLFF,TGTGCCAGCAGCTTCGGGACCCTTAATGAAAAACTGTTTTTT
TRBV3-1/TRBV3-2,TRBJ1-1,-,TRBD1,CASSPGQRNTEAFF,TGTGCCAGCAGCCCGGGACAGCGGAACACTGAAGCTTTCTTT
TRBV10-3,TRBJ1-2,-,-,CAISEKGDYGYTF,TGTGCCATCAGTGAAAAGGGGGACTATGGCTACACCTTC
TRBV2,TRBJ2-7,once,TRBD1,CASLGTGIHEQYF,TGTGCCAGCTTAGGGACAGGGATCCACGAGCAGTACTTC
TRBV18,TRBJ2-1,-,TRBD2,CASSPSARGVYNEQFF,TGTGCCAGCTCACCATCAGCCCGGGGGGTTTACAATGAGCAGTTCTTC
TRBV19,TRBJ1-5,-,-,CASSISGSNQPQHF,TGTGCCAGTAGTATCAGCGGTAGCAATCAGCCCCAGCATTTT
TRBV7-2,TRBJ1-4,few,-,CASSPPGRGHEKLFF,TGTGCCAGCAGCCCACCGGGCCGGGGGCATGAAAAACTGTTTTTT
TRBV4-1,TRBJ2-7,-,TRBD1,CASSPIRGYFHEQYF,TGCGCCAGCAGCCCGATCAGGGGGTATTTCCACGAGCAGTACTTC
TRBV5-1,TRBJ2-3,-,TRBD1,CASSLVTGGDGTDTQYF,TGCGCCAGCAGCTTGGTCACAGGGGGTGACGGCACAGATACGCAGTATTTT
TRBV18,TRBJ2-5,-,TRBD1,CASSHTGQGAQETQYF,TGTGCCAGCTCACATACGGGACAGGGGGCCCAAGAGACCCAGTACTTC
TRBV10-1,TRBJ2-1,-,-,CAPPLSSYNEQFF,TGCGCCCCCCCCCTTAGCTCCTACAATGAGCAGTTCTTC
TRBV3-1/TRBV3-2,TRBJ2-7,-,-,CASSQYYEQYF,TGTGCCAGCAGCCAGTACTACGAGCAGTACTTC
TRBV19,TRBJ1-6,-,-,CASSMREGPLHF,TGTGCCAGTAGTATGCGGGAGGGCCCCCTCCACTTT
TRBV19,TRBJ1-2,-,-,CASSSQGSPYGYTF,TGTGCCAGTAGTAGCCAGGGATCCCCCTATGGCTACACCTTC
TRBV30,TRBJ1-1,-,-,CAWRHRPPMNTEAFF,TGTGCCTGGAGACACAGGCCGCCCATGAACACTGAAGCTTTCTTT